This TCR beta chain is from a study of identical twins. All donors were healthy Caucasians. The study's findings and limits: There were fewer insertions in abundant cord blood beta clonotypes, but memory repertoires showed no such pattern. The study based its conclusions on cross-sectional statistical analysis and did not follow the same donors.

From germline, CDR1 is SGHRS and CDR2 YFSETQ. V lost 4 bases and J lost 6; bases outside the gene matches: 7. The length of the CDR3 is 15 residues. TCRdb reanalysed the 5' RACE reads using MiXCR and keeps one entry per CDR3 protein. The table records approximately 150,000 distinct CDR3 sequences, 3% to 4.5% of them present only once. In its sample, this clonotype was seen many times. Its cognate antigen is unknown. The specimen sequenced was memory T cells sorted from blood. The sequence came from a young man in good health. The chain employs TRBV5-1 and TRBJ2-1; 10 bases are shared with TRBD2. CDR3 DNA: TGCGCCAGCAGCATGACTAGCGGGCGTAGCAATGAGCAGTTCTTC. Translated: CASSMTSGRSNEQFF.